This T cell receptor (beta chain) was sequenced for a study of blood T cell repertoires in COVID-19. The overall study: Acute and convalescent COVID-19 specimens originated in the United States, Italy and Spain. PBMCs, B-cell-depleted T cells, or T cells were the source of the cDNA or gDNA that made up the material.

Looked up from germline, CDR1 is MDHEN and CDR2 is SYDVKM. The CDR3 runs to 16 residues. The V gene end was trimmed by 6 bases and the J gene end by 5 bases; junction bases not matched to a gene: 11. In the original processing: Quantification of nucleated cells was approximated via reference gene primer amplification. Using immunoSEQ multiplex PCR, the repertoire was profiled, and TCRdb retains in-frame clones only, with some absent. V, J and clone size reflect that table, while D and trimming were determined from the DNA. Altogether 100,000 to 150,000 clones are present, more than 75% being singletons, with the ten largest covering less than 2%.

The V and J genes are TRBV28 and TRBJ1-2, with TRBD1 identical over 11 bases. The clonotype was recovered from a human donor in a cohort sampled during active COVID-19. Sequenced input: peripheral blood. In DNA, the CDR3 is TGTGCCAGCAGACACCGGGACAGGGGGAAAAATTATGGCTACACCTTC. As protein: CASRHRDRGKNYGYTF.